What follows describes a single T cell receptor beta chain. Antigen unknown. The sample comes from a study of cytomegalovirus exposure and HLA in healthy donors. Whole-study results and caveats: A list of 164 TCR beta chains associated with cytomegalovirus was given. High specificity and sensitivity for cytomegalovirus status were reported for the classifier. The CMV antigen specificity of a few CMV-associated chains was confirmed through in vitro analysis.

Looked up from germline, CDR1 is LNHDA and CDR2 is SQIVND (reference sequence). The CDR3 runs 14 residues. Unmatched junction bases numbered 8, after V lost 9 bases and J lost 3 bases. Here immunoSEQ multiplex PCR was the method, and the copy in TCRdb shows in-frame clones only, minus some. The sample consists of 150,000 to 200,000 clones, roughly 90% of them appearing once. A roughly 120-subject validation cohort, separate from the approximately 690-subject first cohort, supplied the donors. The source is a woman between 18 and 30 years old in good health and CMV-seronegative. The J gene is TRBJ1-2, the V gene TRBV19, with TRBD1 matching over 9 bases. Input material: PBMCs. This CDR3 reads CASQTGTGYYGYTF. For the CDR3, the DNA is TGTGCCAGCCAAACGGGGACAGGGTACTATGGCTACACCTTC.